This T cell receptor (beta chain) stems from a study of beta chain features in type 1 diabetes. Study summary: Age, gender, cell numbers and subset yield matched between patients and controls.

The study reverse transcribed the entire isolated RNA, so it sequenced expressed TCRB transcripts. TCRdb's copy holds only in-frame clones and misses some; the assay was immunoSEQ multiplex PCR. Counted here are 600,000 or so clones, approximately 13% occurring once; the ten biggest clones make up around 0.12%. Purity exceeded 95% in all sorted populations. This clone was counted between two and nine times. The antigen remains unidentified. Study-wide results and caveats: Researchers report that Type 1 diabetes patients had moderately but significantly shorter TCRB CDR3s across all four CD4+ subsets. Individuals with type 1 diabetes displayed fewer insertions and more deletions at VDJ junctions. Comparison showed that naive, central memory and Treg TCRB repertoires appeared more similar among patients than among healthy donors.

The germline V gene encodes CDR1 LGHNA and CDR2 YSLEER. The ends were cut back, 0 bases at V and 5 bases at J, with 5 bases in the middle. This CDR3 region has 14 residues. This rearrangement joins TRBV4-3 to TRBJ1-6; D is unclear. The sequenced material came from naive CD4+ T cells from blood. The source of this sequence is a man younger than 40 with type 1 diabetes. CDR3 sequence reads: CASSQEGNNSPLHF. CDR3 DNA: TGCGCCAGCAGCCAAGAAGGAAATAATTCACCCCTCCACTTT.